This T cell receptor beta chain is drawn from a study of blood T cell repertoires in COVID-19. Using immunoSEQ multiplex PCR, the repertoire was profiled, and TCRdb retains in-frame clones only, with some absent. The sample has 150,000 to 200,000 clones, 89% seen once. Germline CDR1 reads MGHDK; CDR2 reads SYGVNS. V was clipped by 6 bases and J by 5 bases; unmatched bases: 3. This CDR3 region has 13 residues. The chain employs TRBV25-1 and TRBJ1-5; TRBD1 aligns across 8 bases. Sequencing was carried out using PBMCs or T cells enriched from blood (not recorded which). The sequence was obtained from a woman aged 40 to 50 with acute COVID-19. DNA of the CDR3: TGTGCCAGCAGGGACAGGGCGGATCAGCCCCAGCATTTT. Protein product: CASRDRADQPQHF.